This TCR beta chain was sequenced in a study of T cell responses to AZD1222 COVID-19 vaccine. The study, taken as a whole, reports: Within unmutated variant regions lay the reported targets of nearly half of spike-specific TCRs. Baseline serology detected seropositivity in only six or seven AZD1222 recipients.

Trimming cost V 0 bases and J 11 bases, with 15 bases left between them. This CDR3 is 15 amino acids long. Looked up from germline, CDR1 is SGDLS and CDR2 is YYNGEE. Clones were sequenced by immunoSEQ multiplex PCR, and TCRdb holds only the in-frame ones, with some missing. The table lists under 150,000 clones, 88% of them singletons, with around 2.4% in the top ten. A few counts support this clone. The antigen is not known. The rearrangement links TRBV9 to TRBJ1-6; the D is unclear. This specimen consisted of peripheral blood, obtained on day 0 of AZD1222 vaccination. The source of this sequence is an adult in good health. CDR3 DNA: TGTGCCAGCAGCGTAGACACTCGTCGGTATACACCCCTCCACTTT. Amino acid sequence: CASSVDTRRYTPLHF.